The source of this TCR beta chain is a study of post-analysis software for immune sequencing data. Study-wide context: Included among the disease courses, which were recorded for the cohort, were relapsing-remitting, secondary progressive and progressive-relapsing multiple sclerosis.

Unique molecular identifiers tagged the TCR beta cDNA libraries. Input populations of about 0.85 to 11 million T cells gave rise to roughly 500,000 cDNA molecules. TCRdb reprocessed the PCR reads with MiXCR, giving one entry per CDR3 protein. In the table there are fewer than 850,000 distinct CDR3 sequences, about 27% of which are singletons. The CDR3 length is 16 residues. Germline V gene lookup returns CDR1 LNHNV and CDR2 YYDKDF (reference sequence). V lost 0 bases, J lost 3 bases, and 6 bases stayed unmatched. Whole-study findings and limits: In multiple sclerosis, normalized Chao1 diversity was significantly below that of controls. TRBV5-6, TRBV5-1 and TRBV20-1 belonged to a set of roughly 5 TRBV segments that were more frequent in patients than controls. Strong same-batch co-clustering of samples appeared with F measure clustering.

Comments on this clonotype: What it binds is unknown.

The TCR sequence derives from a girl under 18 with multiple sclerosis. The sequencing sample was made of blood. The chain employs TRBV15 and TRBJ2-3; 7 bases are shared with TRBD2. The CDR3 loop is CATSRDGRGGTDTQYF. CDR3 nucleotides: TGTGCCACCAGCAGAGATGGACGCGGGGGAACAGATACGCAGTATTTT.